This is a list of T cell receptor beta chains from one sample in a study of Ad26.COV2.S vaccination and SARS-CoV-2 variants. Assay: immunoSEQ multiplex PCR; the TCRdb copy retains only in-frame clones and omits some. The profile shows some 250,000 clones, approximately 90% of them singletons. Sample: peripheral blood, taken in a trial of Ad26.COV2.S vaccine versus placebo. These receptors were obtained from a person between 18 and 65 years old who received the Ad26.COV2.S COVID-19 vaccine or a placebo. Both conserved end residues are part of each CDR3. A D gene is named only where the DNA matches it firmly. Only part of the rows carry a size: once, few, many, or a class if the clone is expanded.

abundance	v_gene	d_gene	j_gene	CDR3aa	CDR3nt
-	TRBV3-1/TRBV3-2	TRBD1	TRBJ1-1	CASSQATGGFREAFF	TGTGCCAGCAGCCAGGCGACAGGGGGATTCCGTGAAGCTTTCTTT
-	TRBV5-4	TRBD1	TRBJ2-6	CASRPTPGTASRGANVLTF	TGTGCCAGCAGACCGACCCCCGGGACAGCCTCACGAGGGGCCAACGTCCTGACTTTC
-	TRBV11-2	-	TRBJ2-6	CASSSLWDSGANVLTF	TGTGCCAGCAGCTCCCTATGGGACTCTGGGGCCAACGTCCTGACTTTC
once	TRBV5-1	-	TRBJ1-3	CASSLVAGSGNTIYF	TGCGCCAGCAGCTTGGTTGCGGGCTCTGGAAACACCATATATTTT
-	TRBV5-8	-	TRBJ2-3	CASSLGWQARTDTQYF	TGTGCCAGCAGCTTGGGGTGGCAAGCTCGCACAGATACGCAGTATTTT
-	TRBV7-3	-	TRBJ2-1	CASSLGADYNEQFF	TGTGCCAGCAGCTTAGGGGCAGATTACAATGAGCAGTTCTTC
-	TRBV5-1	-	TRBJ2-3	CASSLGGRPEDTQYF	TGCGCCAGCAGCTTGGGGGGCCGGCCGGAGGATACGCAGTATTTT
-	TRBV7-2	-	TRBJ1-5	CASSLDTGGGQPQHF	TGTGCCAGCAGCTTGGACACCGGGGGAGGTCAGCCCCAGCATTTT
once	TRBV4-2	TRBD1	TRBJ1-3	CASSQGRQGAIGNTIYF	TGTGCCAGCAGCCAAGGGCGACAGGGGGCAATAGGAAACACCATATATTTT
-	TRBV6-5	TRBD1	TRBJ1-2	CASTVVGTVKDGYTF	TGTGCCAGCACTGTGGTCGGGACAGTTAAAGACGGCTACACCTTC
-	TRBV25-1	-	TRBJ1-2	CASSTPGGYGYTF	TGTGCCAGCAGTACCCCGGGGGGCTATGGCTACACCTTC
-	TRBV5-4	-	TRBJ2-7	CASRYGYEQYF	TGTGCCAGCCGTTATGGGTACGAGCAGTACTTC
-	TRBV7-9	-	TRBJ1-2	CASSLLQGSAHGYTF	TGTGCCAGCAGCCTCCTTCAAGGGTCCGCCCATGGCTACACCTTC
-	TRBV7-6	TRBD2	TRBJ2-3	CASQKGLAGGPSTDTQYF	TGTGCCAGCCAAAAAGGACTAGCGGGAGGGCCTAGCACAGATACGCAGTATTTT
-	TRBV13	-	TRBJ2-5	CASSSRLQETQYF	TGTGCCAGCAGCTCCCGGTTGCAAGAGACCCAGTACTTC
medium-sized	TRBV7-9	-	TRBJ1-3	CASSPPSGASSGNTIYF	TGTGCCAGCAGCCCCCCCTCCGGAGCGAGCTCTGGAAACACCATATATTTT
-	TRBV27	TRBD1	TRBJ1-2	CASSPTGTGPLYGYTF	TGTGCCAGCAGTCCCACCGGGACAGGGCCCCTCTATGGCTACACCTTC
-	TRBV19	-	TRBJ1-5	CASSIGTENQPQHF	TGTGCCAGTAGTATAGGGACCGAGAATCAGCCCCAGCATTTT
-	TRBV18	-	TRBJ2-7	CASSPPHWDNYEQYF	TGTGCCAGCTCACCACCCCACTGGGACAACTACGAGCAGTACTTC
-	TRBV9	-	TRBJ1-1	CASSAQARGTEAFF	TGTGCCAGCAGCGCTCAAGCCCGGGGGACTGAAGCTTTCTTT
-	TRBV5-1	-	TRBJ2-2	CASSLGASSGELFF	TGCGCCAGCAGCTTGGGAGCGAGCTCCGGGGAGCTGTTTTTT
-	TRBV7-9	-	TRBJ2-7	CASSLGGVVIYEQYF	TGTGCCAGCAGCTTAGGGGGAGTGGTCATCTACGAGCAGTACTTC
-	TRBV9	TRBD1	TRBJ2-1	CASSAIQGNEQFF	TGTGCCAGCAGCGCTATACAGGGGAATGAGCAGTTCTTC
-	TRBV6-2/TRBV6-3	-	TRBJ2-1	CASSYSRASEQFF	TGTGCCAGCAGTTACTCGAGAGCGAGTGAGCAGTTCTTC
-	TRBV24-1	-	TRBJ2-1	CATSAGLGEQFF	TGTGCCACCAGTGCTGGGTTGGGTGAGCAGTTCTTC
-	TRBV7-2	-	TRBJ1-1	CASNEEGGTEAFF	TGTGCCAGCAACGAGGAGGGGGGCACTGAAGCTTTCTTT
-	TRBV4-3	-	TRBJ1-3	CASSQDDEFSGNTIYF	TGCGCCAGCAGCCAAGATGACGAGTTCTCTGGAAACACCATATATTTT
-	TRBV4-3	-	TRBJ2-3	CASSPDAGDTDTQYF	TGCGCCAGCAGCCCGGATGCAGGGGACACAGATACGCAGTATTTT
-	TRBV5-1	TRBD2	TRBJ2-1	CASKLAGAISYNEQFF	TGCGCCAGCAAACTAGCGGGGGCTATCTCCTACAATGAGCAGTTCTTC